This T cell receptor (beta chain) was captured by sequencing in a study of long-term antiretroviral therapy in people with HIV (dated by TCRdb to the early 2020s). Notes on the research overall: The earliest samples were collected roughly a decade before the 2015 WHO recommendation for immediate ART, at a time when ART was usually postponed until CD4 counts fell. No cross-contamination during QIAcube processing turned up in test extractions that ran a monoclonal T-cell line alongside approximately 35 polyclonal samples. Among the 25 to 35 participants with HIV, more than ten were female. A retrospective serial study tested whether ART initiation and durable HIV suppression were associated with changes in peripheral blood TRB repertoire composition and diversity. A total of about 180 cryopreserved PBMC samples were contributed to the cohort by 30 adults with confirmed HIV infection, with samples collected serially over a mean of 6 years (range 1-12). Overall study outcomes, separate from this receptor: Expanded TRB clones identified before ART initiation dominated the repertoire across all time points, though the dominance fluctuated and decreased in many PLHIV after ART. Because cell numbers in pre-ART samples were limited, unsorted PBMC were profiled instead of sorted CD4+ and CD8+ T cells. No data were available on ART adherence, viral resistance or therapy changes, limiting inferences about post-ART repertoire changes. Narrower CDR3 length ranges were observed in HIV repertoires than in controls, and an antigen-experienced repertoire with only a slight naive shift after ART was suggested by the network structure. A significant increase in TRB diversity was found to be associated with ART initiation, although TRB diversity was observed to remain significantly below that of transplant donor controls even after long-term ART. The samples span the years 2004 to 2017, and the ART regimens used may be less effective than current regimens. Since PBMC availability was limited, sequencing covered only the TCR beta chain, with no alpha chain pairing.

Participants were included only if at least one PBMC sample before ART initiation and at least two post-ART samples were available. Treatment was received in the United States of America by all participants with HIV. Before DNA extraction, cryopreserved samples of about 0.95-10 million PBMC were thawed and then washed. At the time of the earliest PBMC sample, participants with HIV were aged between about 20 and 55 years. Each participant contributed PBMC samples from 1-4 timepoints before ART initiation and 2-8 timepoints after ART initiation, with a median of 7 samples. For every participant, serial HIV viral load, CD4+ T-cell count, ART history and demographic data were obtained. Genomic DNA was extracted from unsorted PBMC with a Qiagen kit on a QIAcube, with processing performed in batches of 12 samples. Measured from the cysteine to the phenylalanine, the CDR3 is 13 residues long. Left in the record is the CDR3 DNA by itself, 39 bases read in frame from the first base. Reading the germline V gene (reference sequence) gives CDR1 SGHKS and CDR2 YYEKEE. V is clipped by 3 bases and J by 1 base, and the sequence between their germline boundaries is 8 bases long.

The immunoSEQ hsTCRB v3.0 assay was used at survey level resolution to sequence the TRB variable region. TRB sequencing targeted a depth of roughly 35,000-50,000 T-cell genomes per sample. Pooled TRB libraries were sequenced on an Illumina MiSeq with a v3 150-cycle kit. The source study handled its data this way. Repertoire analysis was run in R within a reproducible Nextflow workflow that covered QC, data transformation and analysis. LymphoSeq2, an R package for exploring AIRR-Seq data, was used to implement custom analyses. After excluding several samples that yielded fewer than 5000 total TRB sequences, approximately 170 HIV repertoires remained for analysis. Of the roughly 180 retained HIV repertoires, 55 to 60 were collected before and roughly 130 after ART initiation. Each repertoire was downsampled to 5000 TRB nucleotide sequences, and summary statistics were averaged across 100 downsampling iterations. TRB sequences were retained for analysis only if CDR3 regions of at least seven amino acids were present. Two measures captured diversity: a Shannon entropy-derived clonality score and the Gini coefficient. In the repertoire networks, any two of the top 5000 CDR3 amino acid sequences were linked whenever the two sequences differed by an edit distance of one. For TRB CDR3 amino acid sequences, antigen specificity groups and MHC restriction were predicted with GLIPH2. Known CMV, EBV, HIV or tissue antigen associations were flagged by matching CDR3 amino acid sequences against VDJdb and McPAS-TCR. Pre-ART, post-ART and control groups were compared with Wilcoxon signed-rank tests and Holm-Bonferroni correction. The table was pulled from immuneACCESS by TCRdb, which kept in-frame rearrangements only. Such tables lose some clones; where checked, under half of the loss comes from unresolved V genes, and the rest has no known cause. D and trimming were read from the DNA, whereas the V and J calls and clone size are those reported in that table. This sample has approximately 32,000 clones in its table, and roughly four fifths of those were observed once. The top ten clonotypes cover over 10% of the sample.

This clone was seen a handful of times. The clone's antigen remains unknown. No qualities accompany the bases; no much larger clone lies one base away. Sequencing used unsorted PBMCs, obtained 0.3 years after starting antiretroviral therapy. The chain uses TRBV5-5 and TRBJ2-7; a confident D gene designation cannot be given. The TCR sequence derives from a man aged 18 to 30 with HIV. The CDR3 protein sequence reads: CASSYSGSYEQYF. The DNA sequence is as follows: TGTGCCAGCAGCTATTCGGGTTCCTACGAGCAGTACTTC.